The sequence of this T cell receptor (beta chain) was determined in a study of blood T cell repertoires in COVID-19. Study details: Whether acute or convalescent, the COVID-19 samples came from the United States, Italy and Spain. PBMCs, B-cell-depleted T cells, or T cells provided the cDNA or gDNA that made up the material.

In the original processing: Counts of nucleated cells, estimated from reference gene primer amplification, were obtained. The method was immunoSEQ multiplex PCR; TCRdb's version includes in-frame clones alone and lacks a portion of them. V and J calls and clone size are copied from that table; D and trimming were computed from the DNA. The sample consists of about 190,000 clones, under 90% of them appearing once. The V segment lost 3 bases and the J segment 6 bases; nucleotides outside the gene matches: 5. This CDR3 contains 13 residues. The germline V gene has CDR1 MNHEY and CDR2 SMNVEV (reference sequence).

The chain carries TRBV27 and TRBJ2-7, with TRBD1 identical over 7 bases. The TCR originated in a man between 40 and 49 years old with acute or convalescent COVID-19. The sequencing sample was made of peripheral blood. The CDR3 spells CASSFGDRGEQYF. DNA for the CDR3: TGTGCCAGCAGTTTTGGGGACAGAGGCGAGCAGTACTTC.